These 5 T cell receptor beta chains share one sample of origin, sequenced in a study of STAT5B mutations in CD4+ large granular lymphocyte leukemia. The protocol was immunoSEQ multiplex PCR, while the TCRdb copy is restricted to in-frame clones and leaves out a portion. The sample includes tens of thousands of clones, less than 85% seen only once; the top ten take approximately 0.33%. Sequenced input: CD4+ T cells from blood buffy coats. The source is a human donor in good health.

This chain joins TRBV19 and TRBJ2-1; no definite D call. Germline V lookup: CDR1 LNHDA, CDR2 SQIVND (reference sequence). V was cut by 3 bases and J by 0 bases, with 15 bases left in between. CDR3 length: 17 amino acids. The CDR3 DNA reads TGTGCCAGTAGTATCTCCACACCCCCTAGCTCCTACAATGAGCAGTTCTTC. It specifies CASSISTPPSSYNEQFF.

For this clone: The same CDR3 can be traced to other DNA sequences in this sample. The chain carries TRBV30 and TRBJ1-1, with D unclear. CDR1 is GTSNPN, CDR2 SVGIG, per germline (reference sequence). V was pared by 0 bases and J by 2 bases, with 7 bases between. CDR3 size: 13 residues. The CDR3 nucleotides read TGTGCCTGGAGTGTATGGGGTAACACTGAAGCTTTCTTT. It yields the protein CAWSVWGNTEAFF.

This sequence joins TRBV12-2 and TRBJ2-1; the table's D call, TRBD2, was not checked against the DNA. TRBV12-2 is annotated as a pseudogene. The CDR3 has 19 residues. CDR3 loop: CASRSYTLVPRRGDNEQFF. CDR3 in DNA: TGTGCAAGTCGCTCTTACACGCTGGTGCCCCGGCGGGGGGACAATGAGCAGTTCTTC.

The rearrangement links TRBV6-6 to TRBJ2-7, with TRBD1 matching over 7 bases. The ends lost 4 bases at V and 7 bases at J; junction bases unmatched: 7. Germline V CDR1 and CDR2: MNHNY, SVGAGI (reference sequence). CDR3 length: 13 amino acids. DNA of the CDR3: TGTGCCAGCAGTTTCGACAGGGACGGAGAGCAGTACTTC. It translates to CASSFDRDGEQYF.

As DNA, the CDR3 is TGTGCCAGCACCCCCAGGTTCCCGGTGAATAGCAATCAGCCCCAGCATTTT. It is translated as CASTPRFPVNSNQPQHF. The chain employs TRBV27 and TRBJ1-5; D uncertain. This CDR3 has 17 residues. Trimming left V 7 bases short and J 0 bases short, with 19 bases between. Looked up from germline, CDR1 is MNHEY and CDR2 is SMNVEV (reference sequence).